The present T cell receptor beta chain was sequenced within a study of cytomegalovirus exposure and HLA in healthy donors. The wider study: Earlier work reported about 110 million unique TCR beta sequences from some 170 million T cells.

Vbeta (60) and Jbeta (13) primers were used in the PCR. Measured with immunoSEQ multiplex PCR; TCRdb has only the in-frame clones, and not every one. The data show about 170,000 clones, 80% seen once. On this clone itself: What it recognizes is unknown.

V lost 2 bases and J lost 1; bases outside the gene matches: 5. Looked up from germline, CDR1 is SGHNT and CDR2 is YYREEE (reference sequence). CDR3 length equals 16 residues. Study conclusions and caveats: Likely technical artifact: a cluster of highly shared sequence variants. One variant, a missense change in DCLRE1C, was linked in a later analysis to TCR beta V- and J-gene trimming. Whilst most TCR sequences proved rare, a subset of public TCRs occurred across many donors.

This receptor was obtained from a male donor in good health and CMV-seronegative. The sequencing sample was made of PBMCs. The J gene is TRBJ2-2, the V gene TRBV5-4; 7 nucleotides align to TRBD1. This chain's CDR3 is CASSFGRQGNTGELFF. The CDR3 coding sequence is TGTGCCAGCAGCTTCGGTCGACAGGGGAACACCGGGGAGCTGTTTTTT.